This T cell receptor beta chain derives from a study of blood T cell repertoires in COVID-19. In the study overall: PBMCs, B-cell-depleted T cells, or T cells provided the cDNA or gDNA that made up the material.

The CDR3 consists of 15 residues. With 7 bases removed from V and 2 bases from J, the gap between germline ends came to 16 bases. CDR1 and CDR2 from the germline V gene are SNHLY and FYNNEI. The authors' processing: Nucleated cell number was recorded as an estimate derived from reference gene primer amplification. The assay was immunoSEQ multiplex PCR, and TCRdb's table has in-frame clones only and misses some. V and J calls and clone size are those listed in that table; D and trimming were worked out from the DNA. The data show 200,000 or so clones, around 86% seen once. Specimen: peripheral blood. This TCR was sampled from a man aged 55-75 years who had recovered from COVID-19. The chain employs TRBV2 and TRBJ2-3, with D possibly being TRBD2 (5 bases). CDR3 residues: CASTRLKRFTDTQYF. DNA of the CDR3: TGTGCCAGCACCCGCTTAAAGCGGTTCACAGATACGCAGTATTTT.